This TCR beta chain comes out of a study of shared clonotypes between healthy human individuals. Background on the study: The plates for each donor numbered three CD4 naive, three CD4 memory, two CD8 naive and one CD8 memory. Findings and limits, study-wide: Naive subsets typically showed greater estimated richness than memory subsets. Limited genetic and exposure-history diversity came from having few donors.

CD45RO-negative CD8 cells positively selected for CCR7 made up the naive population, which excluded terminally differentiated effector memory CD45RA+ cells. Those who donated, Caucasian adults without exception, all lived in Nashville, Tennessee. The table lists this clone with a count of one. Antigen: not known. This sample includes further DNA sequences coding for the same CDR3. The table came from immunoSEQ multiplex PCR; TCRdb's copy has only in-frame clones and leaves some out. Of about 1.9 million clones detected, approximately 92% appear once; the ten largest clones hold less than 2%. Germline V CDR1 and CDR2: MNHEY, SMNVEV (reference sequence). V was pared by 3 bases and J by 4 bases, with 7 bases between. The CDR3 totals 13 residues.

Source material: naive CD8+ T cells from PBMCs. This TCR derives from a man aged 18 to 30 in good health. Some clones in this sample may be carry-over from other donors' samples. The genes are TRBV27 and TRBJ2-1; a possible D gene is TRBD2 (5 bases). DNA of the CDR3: TGTGCCAGCAGTTTTCGGGAATACAATGAGCAGTTCTTC. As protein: CASSFREYNEQFF.